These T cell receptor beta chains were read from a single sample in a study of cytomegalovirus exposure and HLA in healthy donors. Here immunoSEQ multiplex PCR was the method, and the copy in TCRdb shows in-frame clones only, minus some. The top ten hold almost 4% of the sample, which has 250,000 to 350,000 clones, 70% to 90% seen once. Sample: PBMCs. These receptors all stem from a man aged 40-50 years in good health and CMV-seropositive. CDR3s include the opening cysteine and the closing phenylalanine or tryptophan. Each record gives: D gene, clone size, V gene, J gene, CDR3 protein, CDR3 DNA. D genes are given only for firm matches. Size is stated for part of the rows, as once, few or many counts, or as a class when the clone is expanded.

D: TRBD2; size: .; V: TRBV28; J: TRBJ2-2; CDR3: CASSSRTSGSNTGELFF; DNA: TGTGCCAGCAGTTCCCGGACTAGCGGATCGAACACCGGGGAGCTGTTTTTT
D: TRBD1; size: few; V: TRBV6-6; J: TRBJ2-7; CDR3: CASSSQGVAYEQYF; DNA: TGTGCCAGCAGTTCACAGGGGGTTGCCTACGAGCAGTACTTC
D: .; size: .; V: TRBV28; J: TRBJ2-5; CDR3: CASSFPGQTQETQYF; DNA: TGTGCCAGCAGCTTTCCAGGACAAACACAAGAGACCCAGTACTTC
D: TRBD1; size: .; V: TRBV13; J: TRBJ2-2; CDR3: CASSFLLTGAYTGELFF; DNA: TGTGCCAGCAGCTTCCTCCTCACAGGGGCCTACACCGGGGAGCTGTTTTTT
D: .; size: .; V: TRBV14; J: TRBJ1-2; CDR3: CASSSGQLKANYGYTF; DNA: TGTGCCAGCAGTTCCGGACAGCTTAAAGCTAACTATGGCTACACCTTC
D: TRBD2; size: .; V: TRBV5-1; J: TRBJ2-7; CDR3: CASSLFSSGSLEQYF; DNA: TGCGCCAGCAGCTTGTTCTCTAGCGGGTCCCTCGAGCAGTACTTC
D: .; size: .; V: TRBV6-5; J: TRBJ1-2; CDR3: CASSFNRDTYGYTF; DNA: TGTGCCAGCAGTTTCAACAGGGATACATATGGCTACACCTTC
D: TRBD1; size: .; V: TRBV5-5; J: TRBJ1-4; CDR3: CASSFLRTGYGEKLFF; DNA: TGTGCCAGCAGCTTCCTCCGGACAGGTTACGGCGAAAAACTGTTTTTT
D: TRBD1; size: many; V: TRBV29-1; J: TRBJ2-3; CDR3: CSVGSQGADTQYF; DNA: TGCAGCGTTGGGTCACAGGGGGCAGATACGCAGTATTTT
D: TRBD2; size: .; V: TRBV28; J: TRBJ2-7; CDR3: CASSEREGSYEQYF; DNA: TGTGCCAGCAGTGAGCGGGAGGGCTCCTACGAGCAGTACTTC
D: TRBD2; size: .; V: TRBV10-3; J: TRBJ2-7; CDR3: CAISEPQRERVEQYF; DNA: TGTGCCATCAGTGAGCCACAGCGGGAGCGTGTGGAGCAGTACTTC
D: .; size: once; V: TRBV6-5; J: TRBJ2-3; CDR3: CASSYDFGDTQYF; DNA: TGTGCCAGCAGTTACGACTTCGGAGATACGCAGTATTTT
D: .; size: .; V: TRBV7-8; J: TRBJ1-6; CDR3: CASSLGGYNSPLHF; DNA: TGTGCCAGCAGCTTAGGCGGTTATAATTCACCCCTCCACTTT
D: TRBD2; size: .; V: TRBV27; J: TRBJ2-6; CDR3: CASSSGSGRAAGANVLTF; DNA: TGTGCCAGCAGTTCGGGTAGCGGGAGGGCCGCAGGGGCCAACGTCCTGACTTTC
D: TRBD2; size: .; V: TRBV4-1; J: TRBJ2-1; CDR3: CASSLSAGEAYNEQFF; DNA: TGCGCCAGCAGCCTCTCAGCGGGAGAGGCCTACAATGAGCAGTTCTTC
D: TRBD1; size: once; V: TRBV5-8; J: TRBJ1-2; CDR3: CASSLEAQGLYGYTF; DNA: TGTGCCAGCAGCTTGGAGGCACAGGGGCTTTATGGCTACACCTTC
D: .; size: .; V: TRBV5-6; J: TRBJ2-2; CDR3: CASSGRGKTGELFF; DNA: TGTGCCAGCAGCGGCAGGGGAAAGACCGGGGAGCTGTTTTTT
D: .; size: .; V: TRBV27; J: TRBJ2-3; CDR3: CASSLSWRTDTQYF; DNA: TGTGCCAGCAGTTTGTCCTGGAGAACAGATACGCAGTATTTT
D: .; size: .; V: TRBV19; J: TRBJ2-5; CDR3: CASSLQETQYF; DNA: TGTGCCAGTAGTCTTCAAGAGACCCAGTACTTC
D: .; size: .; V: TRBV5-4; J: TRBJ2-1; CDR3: CASSLIVGYEQFF; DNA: TGTGCCAGCAGCTTGATAGTCGGGTATGAGCAGTTCTTC
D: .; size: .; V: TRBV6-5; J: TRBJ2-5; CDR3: CASSYRGEQYF; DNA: TGTGCCAGCAGTTACCGGGGAGAGCAGTACTTC
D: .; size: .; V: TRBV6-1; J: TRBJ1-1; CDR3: CASSIRGHRNTEAFF; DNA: TGTGCCAGCAGTATCAGGGGACACCGGAACACTGAAGCTTTCTTT
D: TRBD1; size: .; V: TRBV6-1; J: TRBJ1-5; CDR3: CASTPDRASNQPQHF; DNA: TGTGCCAGCACCCCAGACAGGGCTAGCAATCAGCCCCAGCATTTT
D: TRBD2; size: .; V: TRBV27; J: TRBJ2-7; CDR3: CASSLAGVDEQYF; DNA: TGTGCCAGCAGTTTAGCGGGAGTCGACGAGCAGTACTTC
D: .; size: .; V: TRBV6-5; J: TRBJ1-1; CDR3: CASRHNRAMNTEAFF; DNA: TGTGCCAGCAGACACAACAGGGCCATGAACACTGAAGCTTTCTTT
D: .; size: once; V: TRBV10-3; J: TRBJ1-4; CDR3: CAISEPSNEKLFF; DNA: TGTGCCATCAGTGAGCCGAGTAATGAAAAACTGTTTTTT
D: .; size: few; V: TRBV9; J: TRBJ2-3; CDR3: CASSVHWEDTQYF; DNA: TGTGCCAGCAGCGTACATTGGGAGGATACGCAGTATTTT
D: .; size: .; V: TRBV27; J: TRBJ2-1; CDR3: CASSLFGRYEQFF; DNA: TGTGCCAGCAGTTTATTTGGCAGGTATGAGCAGTTCTTC
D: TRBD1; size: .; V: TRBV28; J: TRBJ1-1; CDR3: CASSLWTGNTEAFF; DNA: TGTGCCAGCAGTCTCTGGACAGGGAACACTGAAGCTTTCTTT
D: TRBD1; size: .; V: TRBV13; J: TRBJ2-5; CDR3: CASSFGTAEAQETQYF; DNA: TGTGCCAGCAGCTTTGGGACAGCGGAAGCCCAAGAGACCCAGTACTTC
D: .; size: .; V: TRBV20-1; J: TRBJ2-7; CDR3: CSARGQDEQYF; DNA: TGCAGTGCTCGAGGACAAGACGAGCAGTACTTC
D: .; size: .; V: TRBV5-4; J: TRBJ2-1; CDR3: CASSLPSNEQFF; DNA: TGTGCCAGCAGCTTACCTAGTAATGAGCAGTTCTTC
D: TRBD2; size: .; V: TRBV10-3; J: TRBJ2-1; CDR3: CAISGQARTSGNEQFF; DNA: TGTGCCATCAGTGGACAGGCGAGGACTAGCGGCAATGAGCAGTTCTTC
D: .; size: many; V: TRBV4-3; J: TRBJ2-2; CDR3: CASSPQIGNTGELFF; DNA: TGCGCCAGCAGCCCACAGATCGGGAACACCGGGGAGCTGTTTTTT
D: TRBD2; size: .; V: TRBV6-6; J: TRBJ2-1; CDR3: CASSYGSGSRNEQFF; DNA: TGTGCCAGCAGTTACGGTAGCGGGAGTAGAAATGAGCAGTTCTTC
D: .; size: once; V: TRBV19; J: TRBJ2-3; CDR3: CASSVGGRTDTQYF; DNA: TGTGCCAGTAGTGTTGGCGGCCGCACAGATACGCAGTATTTT
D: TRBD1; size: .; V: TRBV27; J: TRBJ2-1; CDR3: CASTGQGLYNEQFF; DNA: TGTGCCAGCACCGGACAGGGGCTCTACAATGAGCAGTTCTTC
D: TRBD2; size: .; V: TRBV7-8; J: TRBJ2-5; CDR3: CASSPGLAAPGPQYF; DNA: TGTGCCAGCAGCCCGGGACTAGCGGCTCCGGGGCCCCAGTACTTC
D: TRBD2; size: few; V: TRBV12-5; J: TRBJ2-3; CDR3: CASGVGLAGVDTQYF; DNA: TGTGCTAGTGGTGTAGGACTAGCGGGAGTGGATACGCAGTATTTT
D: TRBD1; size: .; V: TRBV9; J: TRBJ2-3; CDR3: CASSVAPDRGYDTDTQYF; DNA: TGTGCCAGCAGCGTAGCCCCTGACAGGGGCTACGACACAGATACGCAGTATTTT
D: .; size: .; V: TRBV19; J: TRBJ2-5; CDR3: CASSRTGLLQETQYF; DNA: TGTGCCAGTAGTAGGACGGGACTTTTACAAGAGACCCAGTACTTC
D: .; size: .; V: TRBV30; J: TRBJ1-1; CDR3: CAWSVRLNTEAFF; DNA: TGTGCCTGGAGTGTCCGGTTAAACACTGAAGCTTTCTTT
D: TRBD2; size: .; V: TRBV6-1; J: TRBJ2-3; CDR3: CASSGVAGGLTDTQYF; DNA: TGTGCCAGCAGTGGCGTAGCGGGAGGGCTCACAGATACGCAGTATTTT